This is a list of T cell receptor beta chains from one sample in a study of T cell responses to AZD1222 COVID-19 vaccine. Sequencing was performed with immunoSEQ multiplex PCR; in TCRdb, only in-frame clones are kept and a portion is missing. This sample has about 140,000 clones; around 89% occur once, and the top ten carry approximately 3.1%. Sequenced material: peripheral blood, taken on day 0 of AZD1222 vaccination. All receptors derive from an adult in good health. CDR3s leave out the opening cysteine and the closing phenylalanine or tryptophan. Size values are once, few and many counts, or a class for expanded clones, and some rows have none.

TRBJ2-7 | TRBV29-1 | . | SVEFPGRGQY
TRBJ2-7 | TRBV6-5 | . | ASRQLAGFSYEQY
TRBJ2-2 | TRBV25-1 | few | ASMGNWGSSGELF
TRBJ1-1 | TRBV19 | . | ASSGRTGWSTEAF
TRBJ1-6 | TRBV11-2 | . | ASSLGSSYNSPLH
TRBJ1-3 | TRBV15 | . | ATSRGEETNGNTIY
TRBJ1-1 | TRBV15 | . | ATSREGVKGAF
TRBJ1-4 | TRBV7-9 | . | ASSSTRDRGVPNEKLF
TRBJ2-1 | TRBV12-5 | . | ASGLPLGTSGRRYEQF
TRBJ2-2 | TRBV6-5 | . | ASRWDRANTGELF
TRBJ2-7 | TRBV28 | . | ASSLLGVTYEQY
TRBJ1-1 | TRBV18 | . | ASSGQPGNVPNTEAF
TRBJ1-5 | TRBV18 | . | ASSPPEGQRNQPQH
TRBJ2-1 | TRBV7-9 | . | ASSLSRPGDEQF
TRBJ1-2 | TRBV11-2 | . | ASSFSGISPYGYT
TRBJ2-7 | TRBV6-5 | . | ASSYSTPGQGDEQY
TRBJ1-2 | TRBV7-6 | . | ASSPRGGDAGYT
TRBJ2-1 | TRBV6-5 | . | ASTVPGEQF
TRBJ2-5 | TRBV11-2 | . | ASSTGWTQY
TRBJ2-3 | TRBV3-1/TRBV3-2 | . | ASSQETSGTDTQY
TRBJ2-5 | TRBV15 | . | ATSRRQAGSLSQETQY
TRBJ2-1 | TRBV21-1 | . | ASSQRARALAVYNEQF
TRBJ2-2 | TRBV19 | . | ASSSQHNTGELF
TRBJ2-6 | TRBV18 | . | ASSPPKLAASGANVLT
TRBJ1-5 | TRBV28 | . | ASSPDRLKRHLNQPQH
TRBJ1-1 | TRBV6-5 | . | ASSYLGTGVTEAF
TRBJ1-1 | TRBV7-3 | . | ASSPQGGGSTEAF